This T cell receptor (beta chain) was profiled in a study of beta chain features in type 1 diabetes. Study as a whole: Patients did not differ from healthy donors in age, gender or cell yield. Study-wide results and caveats: Among type 1 diabetes patients, VDJ junctions had fewer insertions and more deletions. Cells with high TCR expression could be over-represented when cDNA is sequenced.

Germline V lookup: CDR1 SGHTA, CDR2 FQGNSA. With V trimmed by 5 bases and J by 9 bases, 14 bases remained unmatched. This CDR3 has 15 residues. Donors underwent one heparinised blood draw, 95 to 150 mL on average. The sequenced template was cDNA made from the entire isolated RNA. The table came from immunoSEQ multiplex PCR; TCRdb's copy has only in-frame clones and leaves some out. The data contain some 160,000 clones, over 7.5% of them singletons. This clone was counted between two and nine times. The antigen is not known. The chain joins TRBV7-2 to TRBJ1-1, with 8 positions matching TRBD1. This clonotype was obtained from a woman in her late teens or twenties in good health. The specimen sequenced was central memory CD4+ T cells from blood. The CDR3 region is CASSVDQSRGRQAFF. CDR3 sequence (DNA): TGTGCCAGCAGCGTTGATCAATCCAGGGGGCGCCAAGCTTTCTTT.